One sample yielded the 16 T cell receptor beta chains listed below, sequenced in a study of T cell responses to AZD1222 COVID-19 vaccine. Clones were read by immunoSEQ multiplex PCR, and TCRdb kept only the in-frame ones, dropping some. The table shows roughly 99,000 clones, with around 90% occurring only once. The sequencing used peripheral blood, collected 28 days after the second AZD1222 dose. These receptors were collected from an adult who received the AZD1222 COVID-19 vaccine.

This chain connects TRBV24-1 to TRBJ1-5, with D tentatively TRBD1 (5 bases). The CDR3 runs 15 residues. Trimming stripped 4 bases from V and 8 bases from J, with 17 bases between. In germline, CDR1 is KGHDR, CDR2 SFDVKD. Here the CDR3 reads CATSESGRAEEPQHF. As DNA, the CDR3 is TGTGCCACCAGTGAAAGCGGCAGGGCGGAGGAGCCCCAGCATTTT.

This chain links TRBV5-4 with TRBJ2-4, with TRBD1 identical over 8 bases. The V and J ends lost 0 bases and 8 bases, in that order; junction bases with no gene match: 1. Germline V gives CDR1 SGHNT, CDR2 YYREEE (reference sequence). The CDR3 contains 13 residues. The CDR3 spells CASSLAGQDIQYF. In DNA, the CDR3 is TGTGCCAGCAGCTTGGCGGGACAGGACATTCAGTACTTC.

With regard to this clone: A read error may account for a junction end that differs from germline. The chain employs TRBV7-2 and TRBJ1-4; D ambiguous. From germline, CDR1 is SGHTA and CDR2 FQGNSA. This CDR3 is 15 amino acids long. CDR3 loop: CASSTSRASNEKLFF. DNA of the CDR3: TGTGCCAGCAGCACATCACGAGCCTCTAACGAAAAACTGTTTTTT.

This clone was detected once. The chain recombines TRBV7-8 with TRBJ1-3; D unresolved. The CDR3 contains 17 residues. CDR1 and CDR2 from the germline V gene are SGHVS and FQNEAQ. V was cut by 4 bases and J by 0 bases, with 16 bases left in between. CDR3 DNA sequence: TGTGCCAGCAGCTCCCGGCGGGTTGGTAGCTCTGGAAACACCATATATTTT. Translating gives CASSSRRVGSSGNTIYF.

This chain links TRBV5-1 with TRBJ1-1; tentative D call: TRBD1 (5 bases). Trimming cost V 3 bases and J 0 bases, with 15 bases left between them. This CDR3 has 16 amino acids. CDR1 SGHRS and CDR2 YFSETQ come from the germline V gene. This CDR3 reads CASSSDPGNMNTEAFF. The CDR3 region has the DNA TGCGCCAGCAGCTCCGACCCAGGGAACATGAACACTGAAGCTTTCTTT. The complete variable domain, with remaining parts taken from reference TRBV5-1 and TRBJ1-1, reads KAGVTQTPRYLIKTRGQQVTLSCSPISGHRSVSWYQQTPGQGLQFLFEYFSETQRNKGNFPGRFSGRQFSNSRSEMNVSTLELGDSALYLCASSSDPGNMNTEAFFGQGTRLTVV.

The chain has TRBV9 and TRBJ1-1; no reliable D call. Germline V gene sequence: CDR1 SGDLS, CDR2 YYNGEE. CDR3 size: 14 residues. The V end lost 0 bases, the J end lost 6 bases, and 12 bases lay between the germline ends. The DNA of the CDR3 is TGTGCCAGCAGCGTAGCTCCGGGGAATTCTGAAGCTTTCTTT. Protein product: CASSVAPGNSEAFF.

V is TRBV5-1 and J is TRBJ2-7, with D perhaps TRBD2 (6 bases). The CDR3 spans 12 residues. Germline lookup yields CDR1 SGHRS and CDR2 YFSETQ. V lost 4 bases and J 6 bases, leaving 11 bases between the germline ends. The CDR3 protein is CASSQQGGEQYF. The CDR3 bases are TGCGCCAGCAGCCAGCAGGGAGGCGAGCAGTACTTC. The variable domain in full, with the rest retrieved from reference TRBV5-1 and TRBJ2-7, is KAGVTQTPRYLIKTRGQQVTLSCSPISGHRSVSWYQQTPGQGLQFLFEYFSETQRNKGNFPGRFSGRQFSNSRSEMNVSTLELGDSALYLCASSQQGGEQYFGPGTRLTVT.

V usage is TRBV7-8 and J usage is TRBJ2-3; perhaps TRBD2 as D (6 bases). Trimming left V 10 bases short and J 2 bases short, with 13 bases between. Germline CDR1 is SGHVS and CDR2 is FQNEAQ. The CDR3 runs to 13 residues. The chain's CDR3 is CAILGGITDTQYF. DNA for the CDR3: TGTGCCATCCTGGGCGGGATCACAGATACGCAGTATTTT.

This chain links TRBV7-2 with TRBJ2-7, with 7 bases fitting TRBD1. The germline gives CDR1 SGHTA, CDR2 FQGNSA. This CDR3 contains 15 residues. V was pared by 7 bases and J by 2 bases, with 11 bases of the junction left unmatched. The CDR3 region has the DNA TGTGCCAGCAACCTCCGACAGGGTTACACCTACGAGCAGTACTTC. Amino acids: CASNLRQGYTYEQYF. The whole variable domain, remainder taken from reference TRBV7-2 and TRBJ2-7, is GAGVSQSPSNKVTEKGKDVELRCDPISGHTALYWYRQSLGQGLEFLIYFQGNSAPDKSGLPSDRFSAERTGGSVSTLTIQRTQQEDSAVYLCASNLRQGYTYEQYFGPGTRLTVT.

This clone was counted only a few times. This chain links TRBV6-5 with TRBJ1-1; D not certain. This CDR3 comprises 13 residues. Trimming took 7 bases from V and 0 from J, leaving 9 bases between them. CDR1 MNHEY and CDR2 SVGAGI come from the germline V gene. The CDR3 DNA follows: TGTGCCAGCACCGGGAAACTGAACACTGAAGCTTTCTTT. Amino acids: CASTGKLNTEAFF.

CDR3 coding DNA: TGTGCCAGCAGCCTGACCAGCGGCCCCTACAATGAGCAGTTCTTC. Translation: CASSLTSGPYNEQFF. This chain joins TRBV7-8 and TRBJ2-1, with a possible D match to TRBD2 (5 bases). Trimming took off 5 bases at V and 2 bases at J, with 13 bases between the two ends. This CDR3 has 15 residues. Germline CDR1 is SGHVS and CDR2 is FQNEAQ. Full variable domain (rest looked up from reference TRBV7-8 and TRBJ2-1): GAGVSQSPRYKVAKRGQDVALRCDPISGHVSLFWYQQALGQGPEFLTYFQNEAQLDKSGLPSDRFFAERPEGSVSTLKIQRTQQEDSAVYLCASSLTSGPYNEQFFGPGTRLTVL.

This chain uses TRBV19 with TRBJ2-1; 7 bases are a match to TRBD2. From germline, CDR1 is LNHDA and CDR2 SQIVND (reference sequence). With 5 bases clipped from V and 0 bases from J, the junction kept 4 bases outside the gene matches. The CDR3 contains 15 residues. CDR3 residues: CASSPRGSSYNEQFF. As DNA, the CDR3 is TGTGCCAGTAGTCCCCGCGGGAGCTCCTACAATGAGCAGTTCTTC.

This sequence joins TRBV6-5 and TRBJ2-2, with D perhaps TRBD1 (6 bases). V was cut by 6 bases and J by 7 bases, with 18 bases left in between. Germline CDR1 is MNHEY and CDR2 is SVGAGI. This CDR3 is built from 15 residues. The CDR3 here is CASSRGQLPVGELFF. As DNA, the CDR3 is TGTGCCAGCAGCCGAGGACAGCTACCTGTCGGGGAGCTGTTTTTT.

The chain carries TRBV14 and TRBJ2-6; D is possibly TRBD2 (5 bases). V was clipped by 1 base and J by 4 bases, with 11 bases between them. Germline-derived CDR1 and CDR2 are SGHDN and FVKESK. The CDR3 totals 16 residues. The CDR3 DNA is TGTGCCAGCAGCCAAGTGGGAGCCCGAGGGGCCAACGTCCTGACTTTC. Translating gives CASSQVGARGANVLTF.

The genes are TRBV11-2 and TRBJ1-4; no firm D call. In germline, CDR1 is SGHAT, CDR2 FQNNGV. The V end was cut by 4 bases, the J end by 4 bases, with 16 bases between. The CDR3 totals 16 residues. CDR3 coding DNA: TGTGCCAGCAGCTACTCAAGAACGAGGGATAATGAAAAACTGTTTTTT. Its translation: CASSYSRTRDNEKLFF.

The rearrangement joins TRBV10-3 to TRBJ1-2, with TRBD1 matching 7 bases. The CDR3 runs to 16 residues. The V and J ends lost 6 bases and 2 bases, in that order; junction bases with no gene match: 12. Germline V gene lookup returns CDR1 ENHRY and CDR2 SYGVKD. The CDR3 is CAISPFRDSSNYGYTF. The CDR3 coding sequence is TGTGCCATCAGCCCTTTTAGGGACAGCTCGAACTATGGCTACACCTTC.